Each of the 3 T cell receptor beta chains below was sequenced from the same sample in a study of PD-L1 blockade in urothelial cancer. Assay used: immunoSEQ multiplex PCR; TCRdb lists only in-frame clones, some missing. The sample consists of around 100,000 clones, approximately 85% of them appearing once. The specimen was PBMCs, collected around atezolizumab (anti-PD-L1) treatment. The receptor source for this set is a man aged 45-65 years with urothelial cancer.

The chain recombines TRBV5-4 with TRBJ2-1, with TRBD2 matching 8 bases. Germline loops: CDR1 SGHNT, CDR2 YYREEE (reference sequence). This CDR3 contains 14 residues. Trimming cost V 0 bases and J 10 bases; bases outside gene matches: 6. The CDR3 DNA reads as TGTGCCAGCAGCTTGGTCACTAGCGGCTCCGAGCAGTTCTTC. Its translation is CASSLVTSGSEQFF.

This clone was seen a few times. V and J are TRBV6-4 and TRBJ2-2; no reliable D call. This CDR3 comprises 11 residues. Trimming took 9 bases from V and 6 from J, leaving 8 bases between them. CDR1 MRHNA and CDR2 SNTAGT come from the germline V gene. The CDR3 region has the DNA TGTGCCAGACACCCTTCCGGGGAGCTGTTTTTT. It codes for CARHPSGELFF.

This sequence joins TRBV7-2 and TRBJ2-7; 8 bases fit TRBD2. The ends lost 1 base at V and 2 bases at J; junction bases unmatched: 4. From germline, CDR1 is SGHTA and CDR2 FQGNSA. The CDR3 covers 15 residues. CDR3 bases: TGTGCCAGCAGCTTAGGGTCGGGAGGGCCCTACGAGCAGTACTTC. Translated: CASSLGSGGPYEQYF.